Below, 7 T cell receptor beta chains from the same sample are listed, as sequenced in a study of OX40 agonist ivuxolimab in advanced cancers. Sequenced by immunoSEQ multiplex PCR; TCRdb stores in-frame clones only, minus some. This table holds over 70,000 clones, more than 75% found once. This sample comprised CD4+ or CD8+ T cells sorted from blood, obtained in a trial of the OX40 agonist ivuxolimab. The receptors originated from an adult with an advanced solid tumor such as melanoma, head and neck, liver or kidney cancer.

The rearrangement joins TRBV5-7 to TRBJ2-7, with 8 bases matching TRBD2. TRBV5-7 is an ORF, and what it does is uncertain. This CDR3 has 13 amino acids. Germline trimming cut 5 bases from V and 4 bases from J; bases unmatched to any gene: 5. The CDR3 loop reads CASRRGAGYEQYF. DNA for the CDR3: TGTGCCAGCAGGCGGGGGGCGGGTTACGAGCAGTACTTC.

The genes are TRBV5-1 and TRBJ1-2; 8 bases map to TRBD1. The CDR3 runs to 13 residues. The germline gives CDR1 SGHRS, CDR2 YFSETQ. Trimming removed 2 bases from V and 8 bases from J; junction bases left unmatched: 5. For the CDR3, the DNA is TGCGCCAGCAGCTTCGGACAGGGTGGCGGCTACACCTTC. It translates to CASSFGQGGGYTF.

The rearrangement joins TRBV7-9 to TRBJ1-1; tentatively, D is TRBD1 (5 bases). Trimming shortened V by 5 bases and J by 1 base, and 11 bases separated the two germline ends. CDR1 and CDR2 (germline): SEHNR, FQNEAQ (reference sequence). CDR3 length: 14 residues. The CDR3 DNA sequence: TGTGCCAGCAGCCCGGGGCACTCGAACACTGAAGCTTTCTTT. Translated, it gives CASSPGHSNTEAFF. The full variable domain, rest sourced from reference TRBV7-9 and TRBJ1-1, is DTGVSQNPRHKITKRGQNVTFRCDPISEHNRLYWYRQTLGQGPEFLTYFQNEAQLEKSRLLSDRFSAERPKGSFSTLEIQRTEQGDSAMYLCASSPGHSNTEAFFGQGTRLTVV.

V and J are TRBV5-4 and TRBJ2-3; D is possibly TRBD1 (5 bases). The germline gives CDR1 SGHNT, CDR2 YYREEE (reference sequence). Between the trimmed V and J ends, which lost 1 base and 2 bases, there was a span of 8 bases. The CDR3 is made up of 14 amino acids. The CDR3 DNA reads as TGTGCCAGCAGCTTGAGGGGCTACACAGATACGCAGTATTTT. It specifies CASSLRGYTDTQYF.

The chain carries TRBV5-8 and TRBJ2-1, with unresolved D. From germline, CDR1 is SGHTS and CDR2 YDEGEE. The CDR3 runs to 12 residues. Deletions cut 1 base from V and 5 bases from J, with 4 bases between. The CDR3 is CASSLRNNEQFF. The CDR3 DNA follows: TGTGCCAGCAGCTTGAGAAACAATGAGCAGTTCTTC. The full variable domain, completed using reference TRBV5-8 and TRBJ2-1, is EAGVTQSPTHLIKTRGQQATLRCSPISGHTSVYWYQQALGLGLQFLLWYDEGEERNRGNFPPRFSGRQFPNYSSELNVNALELEDSALYLCASSLRNNEQFFGPGTRLTVL.

This clone appeared once. The V call is TRBV4-3, the J call TRBJ2-7; 9 positions match TRBD1. The germline V gene encodes CDR1 LGHNA and CDR2 YSLEER. The CDR3 covers 15 residues. Trimming at V came to 3 bases and at J to 2 bases, leaving 5 bases not matched to a gene. The CDR3 nucleotides read TGCGCCAGCAGCCAGGATGGGACAGGGACCTACGAGCAGTACTTC. It is translated as CASSQDGTGTYEQYF.

The rearrangement uses TRBV7-2 and TRBJ2-5; tentative D call: TRBD2 (5 bases). Trimming pared 4 bases from V and 2 bases from J, leaving 14 bases between. Germline V gene data show CDR1 as SGHTA and CDR2 as FQGNSA. The CDR3 runs to 15 residues. CDR3 protein: CASSSGSVGQETQYF. As DNA, the CDR3 is TGTGCCAGCAGCTCGGGGTCCGTTGGTCAAGAGACCCAGTACTTC.